A single sample gave rise to the 27 T cell receptor beta chains below, sequenced in a study of PD-1 blockade in classical Hodgkin lymphoma. Specified time point: cycle 4 day 1 (C4D1), after less than seven weeks of nivolumab. All patients relapsed after autologous stem cell transplantation, and brentuximab vedotin exposure varied. TCRdb's copy holds only in-frame clones and misses some; the assay was immunoSEQ multiplex PCR. The table includes 100,000 or so clones, about nine tenths detected once. The source was peripheral blood mononuclear cells (PBMCs), collected before the fourth cycle of nivolumab. The receptors derive from a human donor with classical Hodgkin lymphoma.

The chain carries TRBV27 and TRBJ1-2; unclear D gene. The length of the CDR3 is 14 residues. Germline assignment: CDR1 MNHEY and CDR2 SMNVEV (reference sequence). The ends were cut back, 6 bases at V and 1 base at J, with 12 bases in the middle. The CDR3 bases are TGTGCCAGCAGCAACAGTGGGGTTAACTATGGCTACACCTTC. Its protein is CASSNSGVNYGYTF.

The rearrangement uses TRBV5-6 and TRBJ2-1, with 12 nucleotides matching TRBD1. The J segment lost 13 bases and the V segment lost 5 bases, leaving 10 bases of the junction unmatched. The CDR3 is 14 residues long. The germline V gene has CDR1 SGHDT and CDR2 YYEEEE. CDR3 sequence reads: CASSSLGTGGFQFF. The CDR3 coding sequence is TGTGCCAGCAGTTCTCTGGGGACAGGGGGCTTTCAGTTCTTC.

This chain connects TRBV5-4 to TRBJ1-4, with 11 positions matching TRBD1. The germline V gene has CDR1 SGHNT and CDR2 YYREEE (reference sequence). This CDR3 is built from 15 residues. Losses at the gene ends were 0 bases for V and 7 bases for J; bases not matched to a gene: 2. The chain's CDR3 is CASSLAGTGGEKLFF. The CDR3, as DNA: TGTGCCAGCAGCTTGGCCGGGACAGGGGGTGAAAAACTGTTTTTT.

The rearrangement uses TRBV7-2 and TRBJ2-4, with D perhaps being TRBD1 or TRBD2 (5 bases each). CDR3 length: 13 amino acids. Germline V gene lookup returns CDR1 SGHTA and CDR2 FQGNSA. V dropped 5 bases and J dropped 8 bases, with 13 bases sitting between them. The chain's CDR3 is CASSRGTGDIQYF. CDR3 coding DNA: TGTGCCAGCAGCAGAGGGACCGGGGACATTCAGTACTTC.

This chain connects TRBV25-1 to TRBJ1-1; TRBD1 might be the D (5 bases). This CDR3 is built from 13 residues. The V gene's germline CDR1 is MGHDK and CDR2 SYGVNS. The V gene lost 5 bases and the J gene lost 2 bases, with 9 bases spanning the gap. The CDR3 nucleotides read TGTGCCAGCAGTAAGGGGTCTAACACTGAAGCTTTCTTT. Its protein is CASSKGSNTEAFF. The variable domain in full, completed from reference TRBV25-1 and TRBJ1-1, reads EADIYQTPRYLVIGTGKKITLECSQTMGHDKMYWYQQDPGMELHLIHYSYGVNSTEKGDLSSESTVSRIRTEHFPLTLESARPSHTSQYLCASSKGSNTEAFFGQGTRLTVV.

Only a few counts were recorded for this clone. V is TRBV11-1 and J is TRBJ2-1, with 13 bases matching TRBD2. CDR1 and CDR2 from the germline V gene are SGHAT and FQDESV (reference sequence). The CDR3 has 19 residues. Losses at the gene ends were 7 bases for V and 0 bases for J; bases not matched to a gene: 12. CDR3 nucleotides: TGTGCCAGCACTCCGGCCCTGACTAGCGGGGGGAGCTCCTACAATGAGCAGTTCTTC. Translation gives CASTPALTSGGSSYNEQFF.

J is TRBJ1-1 and V is TRBV19; TRBD1 matches at 8 bases. Germline V gene data show CDR1 as LNHDA and CDR2 as SQIVND (reference sequence). Trimming cost V 4 bases and J 7 bases; bases outside gene matches: 8. The CDR3 length is 14 residues. The CDR3 spells CASSTTGTGYEAFF. The DNA for the CDR3 is TGTGCCAGTAGTACTACCGGGACAGGTTATGAAGCTTTCTTT.

This chain uses TRBV7-2 with TRBJ2-1; 8 bases are shared with TRBD2. V gave up 3 bases and J gave up 0 bases; unmatched junction bases: 4. The germline V gene encodes CDR1 SGHTA and CDR2 FQGNSA. The length of the CDR3 is 16 residues. The CDR3 DNA is TGTGCCAGCAGCTTTACCGGGACTAGCTCCTACAATGAGCAGTTCTTC. Its translation is CASSFTGTSSYNEQFF. Combining the CDR3 with reference TRBV7-2 and TRBJ2-1 gives the whole variable domain GAGVSQSPSNKVTEKGKDVELRCDPISGHTALYWYRQSLGQGLEFLIYFQGNSAPDKSGLPSDRFSAERTGGSVSTLTIQRTQQEDSAVYLCASSFTGTSSYNEQFFGPGTRLTVL.

The CDR3 sequence: CASSLVSGQGASEQFF. In nucleotides, the CDR3 is TGCGCCAGCAGCTTGGTATCGGGACAGGGAGCTTCTGAGCAGTTCTTC. This sequence joins TRBV5-1 and TRBJ2-1; 9 bases are shared with TRBD1. Germline V gives CDR1 SGHRS, CDR2 YFSETQ. The CDR3 has 16 amino acids. Trimming at V came to 0 bases and at J to 9 bases, leaving 10 bases not matched to a gene.

This chain connects TRBV21-1 to TRBJ2-2. TRBV21-1 is described as a pseudogene. The CDR3 runs 15 residues. The CDR3 DNA sequence: TGTGCCAGCAGCAAAGCAGGGGCGGAGGCCGGGGAGCTGTTTTTT. Translated: CASSKAGAEAGELFF.

The chain recombines TRBV6-6 with TRBJ1-4, with D possibly matching TRBD1 (5 bases). CDR1 and CDR2 from the germline V gene are MNHNY and SVGAGI (reference sequence). Trimming cost V 5 bases and J 8 bases, with 15 bases left between them. The CDR3 spans 14 residues. This CDR3 reads CASSLTALMEKLFF. CDR3 sequence (DNA): TGTGCCAGCAGTCTGACAGCCTTAATGGAAAAACTGTTTTTT.

CDR3 nucleotide sequence: TGTGCCAGCAGTTTATCCGACGGGAGCTCCTACGAGCAGTACTTC. Protein: CASSLSDGSSYEQYF. The V and J genes are TRBV28 and TRBJ2-7, with D possibly TRBD2 on 6 matching bases. The germline CDR1 and CDR2 sequences are MDHEN and SYDVKM. The V end was cut by 1 base, the J end by 0 bases, with 10 bases between. The CDR3 length is 15 residues.

The V and J genes are TRBV18 and TRBJ1-1, with TRBD1 matching over 10 bases. CDR1 and CDR2 (germline): KGHSH, LQKENI. The J segment lost 3 bases and the V segment lost 3 bases, leaving 1 base of the junction unmatched. The CDR3 length is 14 residues. CDR3 region: CASSPDRGYTEAFF. In DNA form, the CDR3 reads TGTGCCAGCTCACCGGACAGGGGGTACACTGAAGCTTTCTTT.

CDR3 region: CASSARGLGEQYF. CDR3 sequence (DNA): TGTGCCAGCAGCGCCCGAGGCCTCGGCGAGCAGTACTTC. V usage is TRBV7-6 and J usage is TRBJ2-7; D ambiguous. Germline V gives CDR1 SGHVS, CDR2 FNYEAQ. V lost 5 bases and J 6 bases, leaving 14 bases between the germline ends. The CDR3 is 13 amino acids.

The gene calls are TRBV4-3 and TRBJ1-2; 8 bases agree with TRBD1. V was clipped by 0 bases and J by 5 bases; unmatched bases: 2. Germline V gene data show CDR1 as LGHNA and CDR2 as YSLEER. This CDR3 contains 14 residues. The CDR3 bases are TGCGCCAGCAGCCAAGAACAGGGGGGGTATGGCTACACCTTC. As protein: CASSQEQGGYGYTF.

This clone was counted between two and nine times. The chain links TRBV5-6 to TRBJ1-2; TRBD1 matches at 9 bases. Looked up from germline, CDR1 is SGHDT and CDR2 is YYEEEE. This CDR3 is 14 amino acids long. The junction had 2 bases not matched to a gene; V was cut back by 3 bases and J by 2 bases. The CDR3 sequence is CASSSGQGNYGYTF. CDR3 sequence (DNA): TGTGCCAGCAGCTCAGGACAGGGGAACTATGGCTACACCTTC.

In DNA, the CDR3 is TGTGCCAGCAGCTTAGCGACAGGCCGGTCGAACACTGAAGCTTTCTTT. Translated: CASSLATGRSNTEAFF. The chain recombines TRBV7-6 with TRBJ1-1; weak D call: TRBD1 (6 bases). V dropped 0 bases and J dropped 1 base, with 12 bases sitting between them. From germline, CDR1 is SGHVS and CDR2 FNYEAQ. The CDR3 runs to 16 residues.

This chain uses TRBV18 with TRBJ1-1; D possibly corresponds to TRBD1 (5 bases). CDR3 length: 14 amino acids. In germline, CDR1 is KGHSH, CDR2 LQKENI. V was cut by 3 bases and J by 5 bases, with 13 bases left in between. CDR3 region: CASSPNRRETEAFF. CDR3 nucleotides: TGTGCCAGCTCACCCAACAGGCGGGAAACTGAAGCTTTCTTT.

V gene TRBV19 combines with J gene TRBJ1-1; 8 bases agree with TRBD1. Per the germline V gene, CDR1 is LNHDA and CDR2 is SQIVND (reference sequence). Trimming cost V 3 bases and J 4 bases; bases outside gene matches: 4. This CDR3 spans 14 amino acids. The chain's CDR3 is CASSITGGLTEAFF. As DNA, the CDR3 is TGTGCCAGTAGTATCACAGGGGGTCTCACTGAAGCTTTCTTT. Filled out from reference TRBV19 and TRBJ1-1, the complete variable domain reads DGGITQSPKYLFRKEGQNVTLSCEQNLNHDAMYWYRQDPGQGLRLIYYSQIVNDFQKGDIAEGYSVSREKKESFPLTVTSAQKNPTAFYLCASSITGGLTEAFFGQGTRLTVV.

The genes are TRBV4-2 and TRBJ2-7; unclear D gene. This CDR3 contains 14 residues. Germline V gene data show CDR1 as LGHNA and CDR2 as YNFKEQ. Trimming shortened V by 4 bases and J by 6 bases, and 16 bases separated the two germline ends. The CDR3 here is CASSPSLQIGEQYF. Written as DNA, the CDR3 is TGTGCCAGCAGCCCCTCTTTGCAGATCGGCGAGCAGTACTTC.

This chain uses TRBV7-9 with TRBJ2-1; 8 positions agree with TRBD1. The trim removed 4 bases at V and 7 bases at J, leaving 0 bases unmatched. This CDR3 is built from 12 residues. The germline CDR1 and CDR2 sequences are SEHNR and FQNEAQ (reference sequence). CDR3 sequence reads: CASSYRGNEQFF. CDR3 DNA sequence: TGTGCCAGCAGCTACAGGGGGAATGAGCAGTTCTTC. Using reference TRBV7-9 and TRBJ2-1 for the parts outside the CDR3, the full variable domain is DTGVSQNPRHKITKRGQNVTFRCDPISEHNRLYWYRQTLGQGPEFLTYFQNEAQLEKSRLLSDRFSAERPKGSFSTLEIQRTEQGDSAMYLCASSYRGNEQFFGPGTRLTVL.

The V call is TRBV5-1, the J call TRBJ2-3, with D tentatively TRBD1 or TRBD2 (5 bases each). The germline CDR1 and CDR2 sequences are SGHRS and YFSETQ. V was clipped by 1 base and J by 4 bases, with 13 bases between them. CDR3 size: 15 residues. The CDR3, as DNA: TGCGCCAGCAGCTTGAATCCAGGGACGGCAGATACGCAGTATTTT. Encoded protein: CASSLNPGTADTQYF. The full variable domain, in which reference TRBV5-1 and TRBJ2-3 provide the parts outside the CDR3, is KAGVTQTPRYLIKTRGQQVTLSCSPISGHRSVSWYQQTPGQGLQFLFEYFSETQRNKGNFPGRFSGRQFSNSRSEMNVSTLELGDSALYLCASSLNPGTADTQYFGPGTRLTVL.

The chain joins TRBV15 to TRBJ2-7; D is perhaps TRBD1 or TRBD2 (5 bases each). The germline gives CDR1 LNHNV, CDR2 YYDKDF (reference sequence). There are 15 residues in the CDR3. Trimming took off 0 bases at V and 6 bases at J, with 15 bases between the two ends. CDR3: CATSRDLGATGEQYF. CDR3 bases: TGTGCCACCAGCAGAGATCTGGGAGCCACAGGCGAGCAGTACTTC.

This chain's CDR3 is CASSLITGELFF. The CDR3 DNA is TGTGCCAGCAGTTTAATAACCGGGGAGCTGTTTTTT. The chain joins TRBV27 to TRBJ2-2; D remains unclear. The length of the CDR3 is 12 residues. Trimming left V 2 bases short and J 5 bases short, with 3 bases between. Germline CDR1 is MNHEY and CDR2 is SMNVEV (reference sequence).

The rearrangement links TRBV5-1 to TRBJ2-5; TRBD1 matches 9 bases. Germline values: CDR1 SGHRS, CDR2 YFSETQ. The CDR3 is 14 amino acids. Trimming took 4 bases from V and 6 from J; bases not matched to a gene: 7. In DNA, the CDR3 is TGCGCCAGCAGCCCCGGGACAGGGCTACAGACCCAGTACTTC. Translated, it gives CASSPGTGLQTQYF.

The chain has TRBV6-1 and TRBJ2-7; D gene uncertain. The CDR3 length is 11 residues. Germline CDR1 and CDR2: MNHNS and SASEGT. V was pared by 3 bases and J by 6 bases, with 6 bases between. CDR3 DNA: TGTGCCAGCAGTGATTTAAGCGAGCAGTACTTC. Translating it yields CASSDLSEQYF.

V usage is TRBV30 and J usage is TRBJ1-4; no clear D gene. This CDR3 is 14 amino acids long. V dropped 5 bases and J dropped 7 bases, with 17 bases sitting between them. Per germline, CDR1 GTSNPN and CDR2 SVGIG (reference sequence). CDR3 bases: TGTGCCTGGCGCCGCGAGGGAGTTGGTGAAAAACTGTTTTTT. Protein: CAWRREGVGEKLFF. The full variable domain, with the rest looked up from reference TRBV30 and TRBJ1-4, is SQTIHQWPATLVQPVGSPLSLECTVEGTSNPNLYWYRQAAGRGLQLLFYSVGIGQISSEVPQNLSASRPQDRQFILSSKKLLLSDSGFYLCAWRREGVGEKLFFGSGTQLSVL.